One sample yielded the 6 T cell receptor beta chains listed below, sequenced in a study of shared clonotypes between healthy human individuals. Assay used: immunoSEQ multiplex PCR; TCRdb lists only in-frame clones, some missing. The sample holds under 600,000 clones; around 97% are singletons and the top ten take 0.057%. The sequenced sample consisted of naive CD4+ T cells sorted from blood. Subset described: CD45RA+ positively selected. The origin of the receptors is a woman in her twenties or thirties in good health.

The V call is TRBV2, the J call TRBJ2-1; possibly TRBD1 for D (6 bases). The CDR3 spans 16 residues. The germline V gene encodes CDR1 SNHLY and CDR2 FYNNEI. Trimming took off 7 bases at V and 8 bases at J, with 24 bases between the two ends. CDR3 residues: CASTVRTGTISDEQFF. DNA of the CDR3: TGTGCCAGCACGGTTAGAACCGGGACAATCTCGGATGAGCAGTTCTTC. The full variable domain, in which reference TRBV2 and TRBJ2-1 provide the parts outside the CDR3, is EPEVTQTPSHQVTQMGQEVILRCVPISNHLYFYWYRQILGQKVEFLVSFYNNEISEKSEIFDDQFSVERPDGSNFTLKIRSTKLEDSAMYFCASTVRTGTISDEQFFGPGTRLTVL.

This clone was seen only once. This same CDR3 is encoded by further DNA sequences in the sample. This chain joins TRBV5-1 and TRBJ2-1; no clear D. CDR3 length: 14 amino acids. Germline-derived CDR1 and CDR2 are SGHRS and YFSETQ. Trimming stripped 0 bases from V and 5 bases from J, with 9 bases between. The CDR3 loop reads CASSLGSGNNEQFF. For the CDR3, the DNA is TGCGCCAGCAGCTTGGGGTCCGGCAACAATGAGCAGTTCTTC.

The genes are TRBV6-1 and TRBJ2-7; D perhaps matches TRBD1 (6 bases). The V and J ends lost 4 bases and 5 bases respectively, with 15 bases between them. CDR1 is MNHNS, CDR2 SASEGT, per germline. This CDR3 comprises 14 residues. The CDR3 bases are TGTGCCAGCAGTGCTAGGGGGACACCCCACGAGCAGTACTTC. Translation gives CASSARGTPHEQYF.

The J gene is TRBJ2-7, the V gene TRBV27; TRBD2 matches at 12 bases. CDR1 is MNHEY, CDR2 SMNVEV, per germline (reference sequence). The CDR3 is 15 residues long. Trimming at V came to 4 bases and at J to 4 bases, leaving 5 bases not matched to a gene. The CDR3 bases are TGTGCCAGCAGTTCCCTAGCGGGAGGGAGATACGAGCAGTACTTC. Protein product: CASSSLAGGRYEQYF.

The chain uses TRBV30 and TRBJ2-5; possible D gene TRBD1, 6 bases. The J call may be mistaken, given a closer DNA end match to TRBJ2-7. CDR3 size: 16 residues. Per germline, CDR1 GTSNPN and CDR2 SVGIG (reference sequence). The CDR3 coding sequence is TGTGCCTGGAGACGACCACGGGACACCAACTCCTACGAGCAGTACTTC. Protein: CAWRRPRDTNSYEQYF.

The genes are TRBV28 and TRBJ1-5, with D perhaps TRBD1 (6 bases). This CDR3 is 16 amino acids long. The germline V and J ends were trimmed by 3 bases and 1 base, with 13 bases remaining between them. The germline gives CDR1 MDHEN, CDR2 SYDVKM. The CDR3 sequence: CASSFRQGFSNQPQHF. The CDR3 coding sequence is TGTGCCAGCAGTTTTCGGCAGGGGTTCAGCAATCAGCCCCAGCATTTT.